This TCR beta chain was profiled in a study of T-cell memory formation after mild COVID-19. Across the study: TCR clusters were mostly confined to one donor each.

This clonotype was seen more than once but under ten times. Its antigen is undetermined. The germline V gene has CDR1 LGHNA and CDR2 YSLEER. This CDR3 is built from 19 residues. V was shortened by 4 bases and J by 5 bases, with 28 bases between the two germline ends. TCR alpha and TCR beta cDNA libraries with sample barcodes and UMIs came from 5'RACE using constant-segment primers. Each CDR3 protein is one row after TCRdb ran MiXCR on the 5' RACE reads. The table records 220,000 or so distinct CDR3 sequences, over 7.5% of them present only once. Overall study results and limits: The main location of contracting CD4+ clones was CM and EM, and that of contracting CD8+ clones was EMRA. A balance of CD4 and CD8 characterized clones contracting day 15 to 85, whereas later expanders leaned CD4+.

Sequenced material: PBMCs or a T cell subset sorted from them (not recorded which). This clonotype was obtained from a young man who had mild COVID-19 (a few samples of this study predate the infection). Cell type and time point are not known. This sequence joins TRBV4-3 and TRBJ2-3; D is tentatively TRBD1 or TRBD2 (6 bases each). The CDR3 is CASSRQSPSGAGDGDTQYF. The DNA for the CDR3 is TGCGCCAGCAGCCGGCAATCGCCCTCGGGGGCCGGCGACGGAGATACGCAGTATTTT.